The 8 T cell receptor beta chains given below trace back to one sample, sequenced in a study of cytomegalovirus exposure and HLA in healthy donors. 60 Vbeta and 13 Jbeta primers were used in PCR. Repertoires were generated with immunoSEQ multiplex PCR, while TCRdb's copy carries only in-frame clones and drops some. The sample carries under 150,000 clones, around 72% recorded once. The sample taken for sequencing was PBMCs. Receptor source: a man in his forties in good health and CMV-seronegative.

CDR3 protein: CASRVGVEQFF. The CDR3 bases are TGTGCCAGTAGGGTTGGAGTGGAGCAGTTCTTC. The rearrangement joins TRBV19 to TRBJ2-1, with D unclear. The CDR3 has 11 amino acids. Germline CDR1 reads LNHDA; CDR2 reads SQIVND (reference sequence). The V end was cut by 6 bases, the J end by 10 bases, with 10 bases between.

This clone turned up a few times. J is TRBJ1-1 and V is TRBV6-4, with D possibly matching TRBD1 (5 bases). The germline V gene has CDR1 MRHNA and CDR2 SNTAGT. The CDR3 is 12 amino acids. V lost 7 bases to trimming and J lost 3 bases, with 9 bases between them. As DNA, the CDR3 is TGTGCCAGCAAGGGGTGGGACACTGAAGCTTTCTTT. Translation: CASKGWDTEAFF.

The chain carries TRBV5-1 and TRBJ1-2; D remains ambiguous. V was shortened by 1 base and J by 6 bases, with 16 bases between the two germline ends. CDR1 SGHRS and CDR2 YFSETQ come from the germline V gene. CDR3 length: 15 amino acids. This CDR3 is CASSLNQAYGDGYTF. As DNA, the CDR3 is TGCGCCAGCAGCTTGAATCAGGCCTATGGCGATGGCTACACCTTC.

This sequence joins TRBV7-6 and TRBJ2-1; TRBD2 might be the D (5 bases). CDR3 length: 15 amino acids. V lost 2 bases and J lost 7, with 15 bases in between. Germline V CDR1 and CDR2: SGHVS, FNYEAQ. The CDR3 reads CASSLLGSPGNEQFF. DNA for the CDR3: TGTGCCAGCAGCTTATTAGGCAGTCCGGGAAATGAGCAGTTCTTC.

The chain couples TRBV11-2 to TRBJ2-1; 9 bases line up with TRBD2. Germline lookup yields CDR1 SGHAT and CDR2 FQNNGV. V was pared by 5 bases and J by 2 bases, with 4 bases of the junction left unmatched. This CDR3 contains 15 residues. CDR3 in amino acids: CASSRGGGTYNEQFF. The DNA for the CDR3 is TGTGCCAGCAGCCGCGGGGGGGGGACCTACAATGAGCAGTTCTTC.

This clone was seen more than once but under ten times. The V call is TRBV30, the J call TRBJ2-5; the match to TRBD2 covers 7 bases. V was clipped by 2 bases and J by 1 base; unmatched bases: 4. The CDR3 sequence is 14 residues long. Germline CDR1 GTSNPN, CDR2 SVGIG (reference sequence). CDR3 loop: CAWSLAGSQETQYF. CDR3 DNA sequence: TGTGCCTGGAGTTTAGCGGGTTCCCAAGAGACCCAGTACTTC.

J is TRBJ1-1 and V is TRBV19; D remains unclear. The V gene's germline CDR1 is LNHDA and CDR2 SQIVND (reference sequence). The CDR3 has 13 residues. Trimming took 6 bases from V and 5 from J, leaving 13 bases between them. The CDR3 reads CASSRRTGTEAFF. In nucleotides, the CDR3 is TGTGCCAGTAGCCGACGGACGGGGACTGAAGCTTTCTTT.

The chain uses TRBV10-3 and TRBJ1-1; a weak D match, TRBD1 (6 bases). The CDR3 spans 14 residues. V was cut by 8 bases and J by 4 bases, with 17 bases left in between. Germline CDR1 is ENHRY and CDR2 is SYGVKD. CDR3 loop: CAIGRAGVGTEAFF. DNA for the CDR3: TGTGCCATCGGCAGGGCAGGGGTAGGCACTGAAGCTTTCTTT.